A single sample gave rise to the 2 T cell receptor beta chains below, sequenced in a study of blood T cell repertoires in COVID-19. Data came from immunoSEQ multiplex PCR; TCRdb stores just in-frame clones and leaves some out. This table has 30,000 to 35,000 clones, roughly nine tenths appearing once. The sequencing sample was made of peripheral blood. These receptors were taken from a man aged 80 or over with acute or convalescent COVID-19.

The genes are TRBV2 and TRBJ2-7; 9 bases agree with TRBD2. V shed 7 bases, J shed 7 bases, and the junction held 11 bases outside the gene matches. Germline assignment: CDR1 SNHLY and CDR2 FYNNEI. CDR3 length equals 14 residues. The CDR3, as DNA: TGTGCCAGCACCGGACTAGCGACATCTGATGAGCAGTACTTC. It encodes CASTGLATSDEQYF. The whole variable domain, filled in from reference TRBV2 and TRBJ2-7, reads EPEVTQTPSHQVTQMGQEVILRCVPISNHLYFYWYRQILGQKVEFLVSFYNNEISEKSEIFDDQFSVERPDGSNFTLKIRSTKLEDSAMYFCASTGLATSDEQYFGPGTRLTVT.

For the CDR3, the DNA is TGTGCCAGCAGTCCGGACAGAAGAAATGAAAAACTGTTTTTT. Protein: CASSPDRRNEKLFF. The chain has TRBV2 and TRBJ1-4; TRBD1 might be the D (6 bases). CDR3 length: 14 residues. Germline CDR1 reads SNHLY; CDR2 reads FYNNEI. The germline V and J ends were trimmed by 5 bases and 5 bases, with 12 bases remaining between them. Full variable domain (remainder filled in from reference TRBV2 and TRBJ1-4): EPEVTQTPSHQVTQMGQEVILRCVPISNHLYFYWYRQILGQKVEFLVSFYNNEISEKSEIFDDQFSVERPDGSNFTLKIRSTKLEDSAMYFCASSPDRRNEKLFFGSGTQLSVL.